This T cell receptor beta chain was captured in a study of CD8 T cells in ankylosing spondylitis. Quantitative 5'-RACE was performed with molecular barcodes, and it yielded the TCR beta libraries. TCRdb reanalysed the 5' RACE reads using MiXCR and keeps one entry per CDR3 protein. The sample holds 200,000 to 300,000 distinct CDR3 sequences; 8% to 9% are singletons and the top ten take around 5.1%. The CDR3 is made up of 15 amino acids. Unmatched junction bases numbered 9, after V lost 1 base and J lost 7 bases. In germline, CDR1 is LGHNA, CDR2 YSLEER. This clonotype has more than one count but fewer than ten. The target antigen is unknown. Study observations and caveats: A TCR beta motif of roughly 8 highly homologous variants seemed to mark ankylosing spondylitis blood. Clones linked to disease were reported to show significant enrichment in matched ankylosing spondylitis synovial fluid.

Sequencing was done on a sample of blood, either unsorted or a sorted T cell fraction (not recorded which). This chain uses TRBV4-3 with TRBJ2-7; 8 positions agree with TRBD1. The clonotype originates from a female donor with ankylosing spondylitis or in good health (not recorded which). CDR3 sequence (DNA): TGCGCCAGCAGCCAAGCAGGGGGCGTTTTAAATGAGCAGTACTTC. Amino acid sequence: CASSQAGGVLNEQYF.